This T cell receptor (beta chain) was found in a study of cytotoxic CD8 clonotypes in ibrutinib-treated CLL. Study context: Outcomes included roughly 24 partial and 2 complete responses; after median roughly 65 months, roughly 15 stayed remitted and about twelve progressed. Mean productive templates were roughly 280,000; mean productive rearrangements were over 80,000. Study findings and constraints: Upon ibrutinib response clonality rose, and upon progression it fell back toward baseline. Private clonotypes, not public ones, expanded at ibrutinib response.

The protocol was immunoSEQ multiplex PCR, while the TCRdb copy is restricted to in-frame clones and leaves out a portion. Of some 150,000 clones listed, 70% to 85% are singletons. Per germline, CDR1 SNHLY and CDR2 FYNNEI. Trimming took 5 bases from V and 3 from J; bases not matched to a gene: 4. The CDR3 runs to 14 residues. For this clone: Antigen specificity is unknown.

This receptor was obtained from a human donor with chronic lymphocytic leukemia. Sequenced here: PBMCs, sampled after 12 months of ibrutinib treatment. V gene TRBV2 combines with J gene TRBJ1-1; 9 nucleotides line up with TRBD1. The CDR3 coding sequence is TGTGCCAGCAGTCCAGACAGGGGGTACACTGAAGCTTTCTTT. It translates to CASSPDRGYTEAFF.